The clone carrying this T cell receptor beta chain was detected a few times. What it binds is unknown. This sample was included in a study of vaccination and CD4 T cells after COVID-19. Looking at the study overall: The convalescents were made up of six males and four females, two of whom were Hispanic. Convalescent patients gave post-COVID blood a median about 95 days post-diagnosis, range 35 to 161. The interval from dose two to post-vaccine sampling had a median of about 66 days, and it ranged from 14 to 241. Study-level points and caveats: Of the reactive clones in convalescent patients, a median around 83% showed up only post-vaccination.

As for treatment: roughly 10-day PBMC culture with coronavirus spike peptide pools or control peptides (ViraFEST assay). Germline V gene data show CDR1 as MNHEY and CDR2 as SMNVEV (reference sequence). Germline trimming cut 5 bases from V and 0 bases from J; bases unmatched to any gene: 4. This CDR3 has 15 amino acids. Sequencing of the DNA from cultured CD4+ T cells was carried out with the Oncomine TCR Beta short-read assay. TCRdb re-called the PCR reads through MiXCR, storing one row per CDR3 protein. The sample includes about 22,000 distinct CDR3 sequences, around 68% seen only once; the top ten take under 25%.

The input for sequencing was CD4+ T cells from blood, cultured in vitro, taken before SARS-CoV-2 vaccination. The TCR comes from a human donor who received a COVID-19 vaccine. The rearrangement uses TRBV27 and TRBJ1-2; TRBD1 matches 9 bases. In DNA, the CDR3 is TGTGCCAGCAGTCCAGGGACAGGGACTAACTATGGCTACACCTTC. Its translation: CASSPGTGTNYGYTF.